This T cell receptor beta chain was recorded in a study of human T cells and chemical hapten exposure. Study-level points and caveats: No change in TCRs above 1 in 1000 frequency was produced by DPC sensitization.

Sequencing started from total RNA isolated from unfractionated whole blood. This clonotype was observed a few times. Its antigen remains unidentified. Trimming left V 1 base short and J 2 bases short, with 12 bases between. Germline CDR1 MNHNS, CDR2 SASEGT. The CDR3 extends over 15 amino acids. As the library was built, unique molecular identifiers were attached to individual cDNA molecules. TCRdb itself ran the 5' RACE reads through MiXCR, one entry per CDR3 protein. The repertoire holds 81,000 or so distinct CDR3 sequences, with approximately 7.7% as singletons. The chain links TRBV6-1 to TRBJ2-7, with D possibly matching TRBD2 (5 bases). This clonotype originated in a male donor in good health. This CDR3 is CASSEEITAAYEQYF. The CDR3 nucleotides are TGTGCCAGCAGTGAAGAGATTACAGCGGCCTACGAGCAGTACTTC.